This T cell receptor (beta chain) appears in the sequencing data of a study of CD8 T cells in ankylosing spondylitis. The germline gives CDR1 SGDLS, CDR2 YYNGEE. V was clipped by 5 bases and J by 8 bases, with 16 bases between them. This CDR3 comprises 13 residues. Quantitative 5'-RACE with molecular barcodes generated TCR beta libraries. One entry per CDR3 protein results from TCRdb running MiXCR on the 5' RACE reads. This sample yields about 540,000 distinct CDR3 sequences, of which 12% are seen a single time; 6.8% belongs to the top ten. As for this clonotype: Antigen specificity is unknown.

Findings and limits, study-wide: Significant enrichment of disease-linked clones was reported in matched ankylosing spondylitis synovial fluid. Several highly homologous variants made up a TCR beta motif, and this motif appeared characteristic of ankylosing spondylitis blood.

The sequence derives from a male donor with ankylosing spondylitis. Input material: blood, either unsorted or a sorted T cell fraction (not recorded which). V gene TRBV9 combines with J gene TRBJ1-1; no reliable D call. The CDR3, as DNA: TGTGCCAGCAGTCGGGGAGGTGGGCGAGAAGCTTTCTTT. It specifies CASSRGGGREAFF.